This paragraph reports one TCR beta chain. What antigen it recognizes has not been identified. Per-base quality was not reported, and no clone a single base away is much larger than it. The germline V gene (reference sequence) yields WNHNN for CDR1 and SYGVQD for CDR2. The CDR3 numbers 13 residues from cysteine through phenylalanine. Solely the CDR3 DNA is kept, with 39 bases framed from the first base. V is pared back by 7 bases and J by 4 bases, with 10 bases lying between the germline termini. TCRdb lists the instrument as Illumina HiSeq 2500. Quantitative 5'-RACE with molecular barcodes was the method used to prepare the TCR beta libraries. On the authors' methods: To identify disease-linked TCR variants, a new computational method was used, one built on a probabilistic model of VDJ rearrangement. The public sequencing data were trimmed at Q25 with fastp and processed into clonotypes with MiXCR by TCRdb, which kept only in-frame beta chains. Every entry covers one CDR3 protein and lists the most common genes and DNA from its rows. The V and J calls were not made by the authors but by TCRdb's processing. The sample table records under 400,000 distinct CDR3 sequences; 11% of these occur just once. The biggest ten clones account for 9.1% of the sample.

This sample is part of a study of CD8 T cells in ankylosing spondylitis (dated by TCRdb to the late 2010s). Background on the whole study: The study set out to find disease-linked TCR variants by profiling T cell receptor beta repertoires in ankylosing spondylitis patients and healthy donors. The whole study cohort included under 140 healthy donors and 20 to 25 ankylosing spondylitis patients. Peripheral blood was sampled, and synovial fluid was also collected from ankylosing spondylitis patients. Beyond this particular receptor, the publication reports: A TCR beta motif of eight highly homologous amino acid variants appeared characteristic of blood from ankylosing spondylitis patients. Significant enrichment of the disease-linked clones was reported in matched synovial fluid samples from ankylosing spondylitis patients. The disease-linked clones had a CD8+ phenotype and were found at relatively low frequencies in peripheral blood. Some motif variants had previously been reported in the synovial fluid and blood of reactive arthritis patients, which suggests shared mechanisms of disease initiation.

Sequences were obtained from blood, either unsorted or a sorted T cell fraction (not recorded which). Recombination connected TRBV10-1 to TRBJ2-2; the D gene is not confidently resolved. This TCR was sampled from a female donor with ankylosing spondylitis or in good health (not recorded which). The nucleotide sequence reads TGCGCCAGCACGGAAGGGCTCACCGGGGAGCTGTTTTTT. The resulting protein is CASTEGLTGELFF.